The clone carrying this TCR beta chain was detected once. As yet, its antigen is unknown. Repertoires were generated with immunoSEQ multiplex PCR, while TCRdb's copy carries only in-frame clones and drops some. The table includes around 72,000 clones, 65% to 85% detected once. The data were obtained in a study of OX40 agonist ivuxolimab in advanced cancers. With V trimmed by 3 bases and J by 4 bases, 6 bases remained unmatched. The CDR3 runs to 16 residues. Per the germline V gene, CDR1 is SGHTA and CDR2 is FQGTGA. Study-level findings and limits: In the expanded peripheral T cells, antigen specificity was never determined.

This receptor was taken from an adult with an advanced solid tumor such as melanoma, head and neck, liver or kidney cancer. The sample in question was CD4+ or CD8+ T cells sorted from blood, obtained in a trial of the OX40 agonist ivuxolimab. The rearrangement joins TRBV7-3 to TRBJ2-1; 10 nucleotides agree with TRBD2. The CDR3 DNA is TGTGCCAGCAGCTTTGGGGGAGCGGGAGGGTACAATGAGCAGTTCTTC. It specifies CASSFGGAGGYNEQFF.